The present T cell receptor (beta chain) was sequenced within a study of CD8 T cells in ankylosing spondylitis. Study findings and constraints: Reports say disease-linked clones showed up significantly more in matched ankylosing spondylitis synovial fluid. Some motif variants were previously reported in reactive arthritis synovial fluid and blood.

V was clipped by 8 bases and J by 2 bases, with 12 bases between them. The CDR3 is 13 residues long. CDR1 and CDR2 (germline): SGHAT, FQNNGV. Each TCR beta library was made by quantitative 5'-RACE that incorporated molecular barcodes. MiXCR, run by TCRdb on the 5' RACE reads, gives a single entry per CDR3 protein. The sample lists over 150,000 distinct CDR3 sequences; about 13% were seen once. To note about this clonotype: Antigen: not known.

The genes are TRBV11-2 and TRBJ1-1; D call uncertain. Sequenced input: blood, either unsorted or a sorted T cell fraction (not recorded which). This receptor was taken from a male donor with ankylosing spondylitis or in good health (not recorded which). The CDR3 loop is CASPYAANTEAFF. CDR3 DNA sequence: TGTGCCAGCCCCTACGCAGCCAACACTGAAGCTTTCTTT.